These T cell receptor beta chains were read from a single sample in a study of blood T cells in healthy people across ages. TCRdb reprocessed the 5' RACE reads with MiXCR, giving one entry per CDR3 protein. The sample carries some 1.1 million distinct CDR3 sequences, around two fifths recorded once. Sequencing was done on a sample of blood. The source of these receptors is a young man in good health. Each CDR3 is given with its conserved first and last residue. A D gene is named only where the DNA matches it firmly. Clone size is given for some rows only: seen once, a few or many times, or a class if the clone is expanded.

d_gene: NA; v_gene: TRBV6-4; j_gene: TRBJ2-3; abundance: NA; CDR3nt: TGTGCCAGCAGTTCGGTCCCCACAGATACGCAGAATTTT; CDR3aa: CASSSVPTDTQNF
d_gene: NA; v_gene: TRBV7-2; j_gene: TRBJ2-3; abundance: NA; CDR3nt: TGTGCCAGCAGCTTAGTTTCTACAGCTACGCAGTATTTT; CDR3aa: CASSLVSTATQYF
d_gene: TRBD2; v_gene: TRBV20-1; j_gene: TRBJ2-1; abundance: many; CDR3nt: TGCAGTGGACAAAAACTAGCGGTCTACAATGAGCAGTTCTTC; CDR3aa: CSGQKLAVYNEQFF
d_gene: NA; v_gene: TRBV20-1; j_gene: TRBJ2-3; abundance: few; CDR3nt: TGCAGTGCTAGAGAGGGCAGGTTCCAAGATACGCAGTATTTT; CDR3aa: CSAREGRFQDTQYF
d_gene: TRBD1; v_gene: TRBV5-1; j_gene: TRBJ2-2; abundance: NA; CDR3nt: TGCGCCAGCCAAGGGACAGGGGGATCCGGGGAGCTGTTTTTT; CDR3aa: CASQGTGGSGELFF
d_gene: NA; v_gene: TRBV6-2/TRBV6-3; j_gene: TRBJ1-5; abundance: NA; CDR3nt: TGTGCCAGTGGGGACGGCCAGCCCCAGCATTTT; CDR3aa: CASGDGQPQHF
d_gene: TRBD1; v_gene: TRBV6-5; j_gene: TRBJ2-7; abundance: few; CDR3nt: TGTGCCAGCTTACCGGGGACAGGGAGCTCCTACGAGCAGTACTTC; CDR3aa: CASLPGTGSSYEQYF
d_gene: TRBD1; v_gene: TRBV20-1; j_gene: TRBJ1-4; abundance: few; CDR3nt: TGCAGTGCTAGCCAGGGGGCTTTGGGGGATGAAAAACTGTTTTTT; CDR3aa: CSASQGALGDEKLFF
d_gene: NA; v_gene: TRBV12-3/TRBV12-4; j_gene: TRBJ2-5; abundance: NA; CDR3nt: TGTGCCAGCAGCACCGCGAACAGGGAAGAGACCCGGTACTTC; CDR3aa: CASSTANREETRYF
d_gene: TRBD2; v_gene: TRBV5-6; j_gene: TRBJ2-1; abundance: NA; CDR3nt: TGTGCCAGCAGCTTGTCGGGGGGGAGGGCTCACAATGAGCAGTTCTTC; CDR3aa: CASSLSGGRAHNEQFF